One sample yielded the 27 T cell receptor beta chains listed below, sequenced in a study of neoadjuvant anti-PD-1 for oral cavity cancer. TCRdb keeps only in-frame clones here, not all; method: immunoSEQ multiplex PCR. The sample includes about 14,000 clones, around 62% of them seen just once. The specimen was PBMCs, collected before nivolumab (anti-PD-1) treatment. The receptors were sampled from a person between 40 and 80 years old with oral cavity squamous cell carcinoma.

This clone showed up just a few times. This chain joins TRBV6-5 and TRBJ1-1; TRBD1 matches 7 bases. V dropped 5 bases and J dropped 2; count of bases not matched to a gene: 8. Germline lookup yields CDR1 MNHEY and CDR2 SVGAGI. The CDR3 is made up of 15 amino acids. Written as DNA, the CDR3 is TGTGCCAGCAGTCGATCCTCAGGGGGTAACACTGAAGCTTTCTTT. This codes for CASSRSSGGNTEAFF.

The sample holds one count of this clone. The chain is built from TRBV5-5 and TRBJ2-5; tentative D call: TRBD1 (5 bases). The CDR3 consists of 17 residues. The germline gives CDR1 SGHKS, CDR2 YYEKEE (reference sequence). Deletions cut 0 bases from V and 1 base from J, with 16 bases between. CDR3 residues: CASSLGGELGPQETQYF. In DNA, the CDR3 is TGTGCCAGCAGCTTGGGGGGCGAGCTTGGGCCCCAAGAGACCCAGTACTTC.

The chain couples TRBV10-3 to TRBJ2-1; 9 bases are a match to TRBD2. The junction had 7 bases not matched to a gene; V was cut back by 10 bases and J by 6 bases. In germline, CDR1 is ENHRY, CDR2 SYGVKD. This CDR3 has 13 amino acids. The DNA of the CDR3 is TGTGCCAGCGGGGGGGGGCGTGGCAATGAGCAGTTCTTC. This translates into CASGGGRGNEQFF.

This clone was observed a few times. V usage is TRBV10-2 and J usage is TRBJ1-1; D remains ambiguous. From germline, CDR1 is WSHSY and CDR2 SAAADI. The V gene lost 3 bases and the J gene lost 5 bases, with 10 bases spanning the gap. This CDR3 comprises 13 residues. The CDR3 region is CASSEQTWTEAFF. CDR3 nucleotide sequence: TGCGCCAGCAGTGAACAGACGTGGACTGAAGCTTTCTTT.

This chain joins TRBV7-8 and TRBJ2-1; TRBD1 agrees at 7 bases. The CDR3 extends over 17 amino acids. Looked up from germline, CDR1 is SGHVS and CDR2 is FQNEAQ. V trimming: 3 bases; J trimming: 0 bases; junction bases outside the gene matches: 8. In DNA form, the CDR3 reads TGTGCCAGCAGCTTCCCTAGACAGGGAAGCTCCTACAATGAGCAGTTCTTC. As protein: CASSFPRQGSSYNEQFF.

The chain is built from TRBV2 and TRBJ1-5; TRBD1 aligns across 8 bases. The CDR3 runs to 15 residues. Looked up from germline, CDR1 is SNHLY and CDR2 is FYNNEI. V shed 6 bases, J shed 2 bases, and the junction held 6 bases outside the gene matches. The CDR3 bases are TGTGCCAGCAGACAAACAGGGGGGGGCAATCAGCCCCAGCATTTT. Its protein is CASRQTGGGNQPQHF.

The rearrangement uses TRBV28 and TRBJ2-1; 14 positions match TRBD2. CDR3 size: 14 residues. Looked up from germline, CDR1 is MDHEN and CDR2 is SYDVKM. V lost 8 bases to trimming and J lost 6 bases; unmatched junction nucleotides: 3. CDR3 sequence: CASRLAGGPNEQFF. In DNA, the CDR3 is TGTGCCAGCCGACTAGCGGGGGGGCCCAATGAGCAGTTCTTC.

The DNA of the CDR3 is TGTGCCAGCAAAGGGTTTTCTGGAAACACCATATATTTT. It encodes CASKGFSGNTIYF. The chain is built from TRBV6-1 and TRBJ1-3, with no clear D. The CDR3 is 13 residues long. Trimming removed 7 bases from V and 1 base from J, with 8 bases in between. CDR1 and CDR2 (germline): MNHNS, SASEGT.

The chain uses TRBV9 and TRBJ2-7; 14 bases align to TRBD2. The CDR3 spans 16 residues. CDR1 is SGDLS, CDR2 YYNGEE, per germline. V was pared by 4 bases and J by 7 bases, with 10 bases of the junction left unmatched. CDR3 in amino acids: CASSPDGTSGSWEQYF. CDR3 DNA: TGTGCCAGCAGCCCCGACGGGACTAGCGGGAGTTGGGAGCAGTACTTC.

The genes are TRBV7-9 and TRBJ2-2, with D perhaps assigned TRBD1 or TRBD2 (5 bases each). The length of the CDR3 is 13 residues. Trimming took off 1 base at V and 7 bases at J, with 7 bases between the two ends. Germline V gene data show CDR1 as SEHNR and CDR2 as FQNEAQ (reference sequence). The CDR3 is CASSLGGNGELFF. CDR3 nucleotide sequence: TGTGCCAGCAGCTTAGGGGGGAACGGGGAGCTGTTTTTT.

This clone was counted only a few times. The genes are TRBV28 and TRBJ1-1; D unresolved. The germline CDR1 and CDR2 sequences are MDHEN and SYDVKM. V was cut by 1 base and J by 4 bases, with 4 bases left in between. The CDR3 is made up of 12 amino acids. The CDR3 DNA reads TGTGCCAGCAGTTTATTGGCCACTGAAGCTTTCTTT. This codes for CASSLLATEAFF. The full variable domain, with the rest looked up from reference TRBV28 and TRBJ1-1, is DVKVTQSSRYLVKRTGEKVFLECVQDMDHENMFWYRQDPGLGLRLIYFSYDVKMKEKGDIPEGYSVSREKKERFSLILESASTNQTSMYLCASSLLATEAFFGQGTRLTVV.

This clone was picked up a small number of times. This chain joins TRBV7-2 and TRBJ1-1; TRBD1 might be the D (5 bases). The CDR3 consists of 15 residues. Germline CDR1 reads SGHTA; CDR2 reads FQGNSA. V was pared by 5 bases and J by 7 bases, with 20 bases between. The CDR3 sequence: CASSLRTGSQGEAFF. In DNA, the CDR3 is TGTGCCAGCAGCCTCCGGACGGGAAGCCAGGGTGAAGCTTTCTTT.

This chain uses TRBV10-1 with TRBJ1-1, with D possibly being TRBD1 (6 bases). This CDR3 contains 14 residues. V dropped 3 bases and J dropped 3 bases, with 11 bases sitting between them. Germline V CDR1 and CDR2: WNHNN, SYGVQD (reference sequence). CDR3 nucleotides: TGCGCCAGCAGTGAATTCGGGGGCCACACTGAAGCTTTCTTT. Translating gives CASSEFGGHTEAFF.

This clone was seen just once. The rearrangement uses TRBV27 and TRBJ1-1; D gene unclear. V dropped 2 bases and J dropped 1 base, with 8 bases sitting between them. Germline CDR1 MNHEY, CDR2 SMNVEV (reference sequence). The CDR3 is made up of 14 amino acids. The DNA of the CDR3 is TGTGCCAGCAGTTTACTTCGGGGGAACACTGAAGCTTTCTTT. Its protein is CASSLLRGNTEAFF.

The chain joins TRBV9 to TRBJ2-1; D call uncertain. Germline CDR1 is SGDLS and CDR2 is YYNGEE. This CDR3 comprises 13 residues. Trimming left V 4 bases short and J 7 bases short, with 12 bases between. The CDR3 sequence is CASSSFSRNEQFF. DNA of the CDR3: TGTGCCAGCAGCTCATTTTCTAGGAATGAGCAGTTCTTC.

This clone was counted once. V usage is TRBV10-3 and J usage is TRBJ1-5, with TRBD1 matching over 10 bases. Unmatched junction bases numbered 7, after V lost 3 bases and J lost 2 bases. The CDR3 is made up of 17 amino acids. Per germline, CDR1 ENHRY and CDR2 SYGVKD. CDR3 residues: CAISDPDRGIGNQPQHF. The CDR3 coding sequence is TGTGCCATCAGTGACCCGGACAGGGGGATTGGCAATCAGCCCCAGCATTTT.

The V and J genes are TRBV6-6 and TRBJ1-2; 7 nucleotides align to TRBD1. The germline V gene has CDR1 MNHNY and CDR2 SVGAGI (reference sequence). The CDR3 spans 15 residues. J gave up 4 bases and V 5 bases, and 10 bases lay outside the gene matches. CDR3 in amino acids: CASSRHRGPSYGYTF. Here the CDR3 DNA reads TGTGCCAGCAGTCGCCACAGGGGACCCAGCTATGGCTACACCTTC.

V and J are TRBV4-2 and TRBJ2-5; 9 bases agree with TRBD2. The CDR3 length is 13 residues. The V gene end was trimmed by 11 bases and the J gene end by 2 bases; junction bases not matched to a gene: 6. CDR1 LGHNA and CDR2 YNFKEQ come from the germline V gene. CDR3 coding DNA: TGTGCCGCGGGGGGGGGCCAACAAGAGACCCAGTACTTC. Its translation is CAAGGGQQETQYF.

The genes are TRBV5-1 and TRBJ2-1; no clear D. Germline V gives CDR1 SGHRS, CDR2 YFSETQ. The V and J ends lost 1 base and 7 bases respectively, with 6 bases between them. There are 12 residues in the CDR3. The CDR3 loop reads CASSLPMNEQFF. The CDR3 nucleotides are TGCGCCAGCAGCTTGCCCATGAATGAGCAGTTCTTC.

The rearrangement links TRBV9 to TRBJ2-2; no firm D call. Trimming pared 0 bases from V and 3 bases from J, leaving 6 bases between. This CDR3 has 14 amino acids. The germline V gene encodes CDR1 SGDLS and CDR2 YYNGEE. CDR3 bases: TGTGCCAGCAGCGTAGTTGGGGACACCGGGGAGCTGTTTTTT. Translation: CASSVVGDTGELFF.

The V and J genes are TRBV5-4 and TRBJ2-7; tentatively, D is TRBD1 (6 bases). CDR3 length: 15 residues. Trimming cost V 2 bases and J 2 bases, with 14 bases left between them. Germline CDR1 is SGHNT and CDR2 is YYREEE (reference sequence). CDR3 region: CASSFPDSFTYEQYF. The CDR3 coding sequence is TGTGCCAGCAGCTTTCCGGACAGCTTCACCTACGAGCAGTACTTC.

This chain joins TRBV2 and TRBJ2-7, with 7 bases aligning to TRBD1. Trimming at V came to 0 bases and at J to 3 bases, leaving 8 bases not matched to a gene. Germline loops: CDR1 SNHLY, CDR2 FYNNEI. The CDR3 extends over 16 amino acids. The CDR3 spells CASSEAFGTDDYEQYF. CDR3 nucleotides: TGTGCCAGCAGTGAAGCGTTCGGGACAGATGACTACGAGCAGTACTTC.

The chain uses TRBV7-9 and TRBJ2-7, with D maybe TRBD1 (6 bases). This CDR3 comprises 14 residues. Germline CDR1 reads SEHNR; CDR2 reads FQNEAQ (reference sequence). The V end lost 2 bases, the J end lost 6 bases, and 14 bases lay between the germline ends. This chain's CDR3 is CASSLTGNRAEQYF. The CDR3 DNA sequence: TGTGCCAGCAGCTTAACAGGGAATCGGGCCGAGCAGTACTTC.

Only a few counts were recorded for this clone. V usage is TRBV6-5 and J usage is TRBJ2-7; a weak D match, TRBD1 (6 bases). Trimming pared 6 bases from V and 0 bases from J, leaving 12 bases between. In germline, CDR1 is MNHEY, CDR2 SVGAGI. The length of the CDR3 is 14 residues. The CDR3 coding sequence is TGTGCCAGCAGGGCCCGGACAGCCTCCTACGAGCAGTACTTC. It codes for CASRARTASYEQYF.

The chain has TRBV7-9 and TRBJ1-1; no clear D. There are 13 residues in the CDR3. V was cut by 6 bases and J by 2 bases, with 10 bases left in between. Germline CDR1 SEHNR, CDR2 FQNEAQ (reference sequence). CDR3 region: CASRTEPNTEAFF. The CDR3 coding sequence is TGTGCCAGCAGAACGGAACCAAACACTGAAGCTTTCTTT.

This clone was found a few times. This chain links TRBV7-8 with TRBJ2-7; 7 bases map to TRBD1. Germline V lookup: CDR1 SGHVS, CDR2 FQNEAQ. V shed 8 bases and J 1 base; nucleotides not matched to a gene: 11. The CDR3 consists of 15 residues. The chain's CDR3 is CASSARDRVSYEQYF. The CDR3 nucleotides are TGTGCCAGCTCAGCCCGTGACAGGGTATCCTACGAGCAGTACTTC.

This clone was counted a single time. This chain joins TRBV5-1 and TRBJ2-2; D gene uncertain. Per the germline V gene, CDR1 is SGHRS and CDR2 is YFSETQ. V was pared by 6 bases and J by 6 bases, with 15 bases between. CDR3 length equals 14 residues. The CDR3 DNA reads as TGCGCCAGCACGCCTTTCCGGACGGCCGGGGAGCTGTTTTTT. This sequence encodes CASTPFRTAGELFF.